These T cell receptor beta chains were read from a single sample in a study of blood T cell repertoires in COVID-19. Libraries were prepared by immunoSEQ multiplex PCR; TCRdb keeps only in-frame clonotypes and omits some of them. This sample yields about 180,000 clones, of which about 80% are seen a single time; 13% to 15% belongs to the top ten. The sequenced material came from PBMCs or T cells enriched from blood (not recorded which). These TCRs come from a man in his sixties who had been exposed to COVID-19. CDR3s include the opening cysteine and the closing phenylalanine or tryptophan. The order of the fields is D gene, V gene, CDR3 length, J gene, clone size, CDR3 protein, CDR3 DNA. D genes are given only for firm matches. Only part of the rows carry a size: once, few, many, or a class if the clone is expanded.

D: -; V: TRBV5-6; length: 13; J: TRBJ1-1; size: -; CDR3: CASSLARGYEAFF; DNA: TGTGCCAGCAGCTTGGCCCGGGGGTATGAAGCTTTCTTT
D: -; V: TRBV6-5; length: 15; J: TRBJ1-3; size: -; CDR3: CASSYSGAQRNTIYF; DNA: TGTGCCAGCAGTTACTCAGGGGCGCAAAGAAACACCATATATTTT
D: -; V: TRBV5-6; length: 13; J: TRBJ1-2; size: -; CDR3: CASSLDGSGGYTF; DNA: TGTGCCAGCAGCTTGGACGGTTCGGGAGGCTACACCTTC
D: TRBD1; V: TRBV19; length: 15; J: TRBJ2-7; size: -; CDR3: CASSIISTGRNEQYF; DNA: TGTGCCAGTAGTATTATCTCGACAGGGCGCAACGAGCAGTACTTC
D: -; V: TRBV5-6; length: 15; J: TRBJ1-6; size: few; CDR3: CASSSQGAYNSPLHF; DNA: TGTGCCAGCAGCTCCCAGGGTGCCTATAATTCACCCCTCCACTTT
D: TRBD2; V: TRBV3-1/TRBV3-2; length: 15; J: TRBJ2-1; size: -; CDR3: CASSLAGVVRGEQFF; DNA: TGTGCCAGCAGTTTAGCGGGAGTGGTTAGGGGTGAGCAGTTCTTC
D: -; V: TRBV27; length: 17; J: TRBJ1-3; size: -; CDR3: CASSLSGLDPSGNTIYF; DNA: TGTGCCAGCAGTTTATCGGGCTTGGATCCCTCTGGAAACACCATATATTTT
D: -; V: TRBV12-5; length: 15; J: TRBJ2-7; size: -; CDR3: CASGPAGVISYEQYF; DNA: TGTGCTAGTGGTCCAGCCGGGGTTATCTCCTACGAGCAGTACTTC
D: -; V: TRBV19; length: 15; J: TRBJ1-5; size: -; CDR3: CASSIEPGMGQPQHF; DNA: TGTGCCAGTAGTATAGAGCCAGGGATGGGTCAGCCCCAGCATTTT
D: -; V: TRBV5-1; length: 14; J: TRBJ2-7; size: -; CDR3: CASRSEGALYEQYF; DNA: TGCGCCAGCAGAAGTGAAGGGGCGCTTTACGAGCAGTACTTC
D: TRBD1; V: TRBV5-1; length: 17; J: TRBJ1-3; size: -; CDR3: CASSSVTGGRSGNTIYF; DNA: TGCGCCAGCAGTTCCGTGACAGGGGGCAGATCTGGAAACACCATATATTTT
D: -; V: TRBV7-9; length: 17; J: TRBJ2-2; size: -; CDR3: CASSRGVSRVNTGELFF; DNA: TGTGCCAGCAGCCGAGGTGTGAGCAGGGTGAACACCGGGGAGCTGTTTTTT
D: TRBD1; V: TRBV30; length: 14; J: TRBJ2-5; size: -; CDR3: CAWSPTGGQGAQYF; DNA: TGTGCCTGGAGTCCCACAGGGGGACAGGGGGCCCAGTACTTC
D: -; V: TRBV28; length: 12; J: TRBJ1-3; size: -; CDR3: CASRGNGNTIYF; DNA: TGTGCCAGCCGGGGGAATGGAAACACCATATATTTT
D: TRBD2; V: TRBV9; length: 14; J: TRBJ2-2; size: once; CDR3: CASRRESGTGELFF; DNA: TGTGCCAGCAGGCGGGAGTCTGGCACCGGGGAGCTGTTTTTT
D: -; V: TRBV7-9; length: 13; J: TRBJ2-5; size: -; CDR3: CASAPHLQETQYF; DNA: TGTGCCAGCGCCCCCCACTTGCAAGAGACCCAGTACTTC
D: TRBD1; V: TRBV18; length: 14; J: TRBJ2-7; size: -; CDR3: CASSLGTGSYEQYF; DNA: TGTGCCAGCTCCCTAGGGACAGGGTCCTACGAGCAGTACTTC
D: -; V: TRBV5-1; length: 18; J: TRBJ2-4; size: -; CDR3: CASSLGLGAALAKNIQYF; DNA: TGCGCCAGCAGCTTGGGTCTGGGAGCAGCGCTAGCCAAAAACATTCAGTACTTC
D: -; V: TRBV3-1/TRBV3-2; length: 14; J: TRBJ2-1; size: -; CDR3: CASSQGLARGEQFF; DNA: TGTGCCAGCAGCCAAGGCCTAGCAAGAGGTGAGCAGTTCTTC
D: TRBD1; V: TRBV9; length: 15; J: TRBJ1-1; size: few; CDR3: CASSFRDRGGTEAFF; DNA: TGTGCCAGCAGCTTCCGGGACAGGGGTGGCACTGAAGCTTTCTTT
D: TRBD1; V: TRBV13; length: 16; J: TRBJ1-5; size: -; CDR3: CASSLGGQGRNQPQHF; DNA: TGTGCCAGCAGCTTAGGGGGACAGGGGCGAAATCAGCCCCAGCATTTT
D: TRBD1; V: TRBV29-1; length: 14; J: TRBJ1-2; size: -; CDR3: CSVLNRDRGDGYTF; DNA: TGCAGCGTCCTTAACCGGGACAGGGGGGACGGCTACACCTTC
D: -; V: TRBV19; length: 14; J: TRBJ2-6; size: -; CDR3: CASSIGAGANVLTF; DNA: TGTGCCAGTAGTATCGGGGCTGGGGCCAACGTCCTGACTTTC
D: -; V: TRBV11-3; length: 12; J: TRBJ1-1; size: -; CDR3: CASSFPGTEAFF; DNA: TGTGCCAGCAGCTTCCCAGGGACTGAAGCTTTCTTT
D: -; V: TRBV5-1; length: 14; J: TRBJ2-5; size: -; CDR3: CASSVGHQKETQYF; DNA: TGCGCCAGCAGCGTGGGACACCAAAAAGAGACCCAGTACTTC
D: TRBD2; V: TRBV7-2; length: 16; J: TRBJ2-5; size: -; CDR3: CASSLESSGSGETQYF; DNA: TGTGCCAGCAGCTTAGAGTCTAGCGGGAGTGGAGAGACCCAGTACTTC
D: TRBD1; V: TRBV25-1; length: 16; J: TRBJ1-2; size: -; CDR3: CASSEPGTGGDYGYTF; DNA: TGTGCCAGCAGTGAACCGGGGACAGGGGGAGACTATGGCTACACCTTC
D: TRBD2; V: TRBV11-3; length: 14; J: TRBJ2-3; size: -; CDR3: CASSFSGREDTQYF; DNA: TGTGCCAGCAGCTTTAGCGGGAGGGAGGATACGCAGTATTTT
D: -; V: TRBV30; length: 12; J: TRBJ1-1; size: -; CDR3: CAWSQWNTEAFF; DNA: TGTGCCTGGAGTCAGTGGAACACTGAAGCTTTCTTT
D: TRBD1; V: TRBV10-2; length: 14; J: TRBJ2-3; size: -; CDR3: CASTPTGGTDTQYF; DNA: TGCGCCAGCACTCCTACAGGGGGCACAGATACGCAGTATTTT
D: TRBD2; V: TRBV9; length: 16; J: TRBJ2-3; size: -; CDR3: CASSVDSSGRTDTQYF; DNA: TGTGCCAGCAGCGTAGACAGTAGCGGGAGGACAGATACGCAGTATTTT
D: -; V: TRBV6-1; length: 17; J: TRBJ2-1; size: -; CDR3: CASSERGGSGPYNEQFF; DNA: TGTGCCAGCAGTGAAAGGGGGGGGAGCGGGCCCTACAATGAGCAGTTCTTC
D: -; V: TRBV24-1; length: 14; J: TRBJ2-3; size: -; CDR3: CATSAGRWTDTQYF; DNA: TGTGCCACCAGTGCAGGGCGGTGGACAGATACGCAGTATTTT
D: TRBD2; V: TRBV4-1; length: 14; J: TRBJ2-5; size: few; CDR3: CASSLTSGGETQYF; DNA: TGCGCCAGCAGCCTAACTAGCGGGGGAGAGACCCAGTACTTC
D: -; V: TRBV10-3; length: 14; J: TRBJ2-1; size: -; CDR3: CAITLESGYNEQFF; DNA: TGTGCCATCACTTTAGAATCCGGCTACAATGAGCAGTTCTTC
D: -; V: TRBV12-3/TRBV12-4; length: 13; J: TRBJ1-5; size: -; CDR3: CASSRVLNQPQHF; DNA: TGTGCCAGCAGCCGGGTGCTCAATCAGCCCCAGCATTTT
D: TRBD2; V: TRBV28; length: 16; J: TRBJ2-7; size: -; CDR3: CASTINPLAGAYEQYF; DNA: TGTGCCAGCACCATCAACCCACTAGCGGGTGCCTACGAGCAGTACTTC
D: TRBD1; V: TRBV28; length: 16; J: TRBJ1-4; size: -; CDR3: CASSFTGGRLDEKLFF; DNA: TGTGCCAGCAGTTTCACAGGGGGCCGCCTCGATGAAAAACTGTTTTTT
D: TRBD2; V: TRBV6-1; length: 16; J: TRBJ2-1; size: -; CDR3: CASSEPGLAAYNEQFF; DNA: TGTGCCAGCAGTGAACCGGGACTAGCGGCCTACAATGAGCAGTTCTTC
D: -; V: TRBV6-1; length: 16; J: TRBJ1-3; size: -; CDR3: CASSEAMGLQGNTIYF; DNA: TGTGCCAGCAGTGAAGCAATGGGGCTTCAGGGAAACACCATATATTTT
D: TRBD2; V: TRBV18; length: 14; J: TRBJ2-2; size: -; CDR3: CASSREGQTGELFF; DNA: TGTGCCAGCTCACGGGAGGGCCAGACCGGGGAGCTGTTTTTT
D: TRBD2; V: TRBV11-2; length: 15; J: TRBJ2-7; size: -; CDR3: CASSLGTSGTTEQYF; DNA: TGTGCCAGCAGCTTAGGGACTAGCGGGACTACCGAGCAGTACTTC
D: TRBD2; V: TRBV5-1; length: 15; J: TRBJ2-5; size: few; CDR3: CASNIGAGEVETQYF; DNA: TGCGCCAGCAATATAGGGGCGGGAGAGGTGGAGACCCAGTACTTC
D: -; V: TRBV6-5; length: 16; J: TRBJ2-3; size: -; CDR3: CASSYDSRGALDTQYF; DNA: TGTGCCAGCAGTTACGACTCCCGGGGGGCCTTAGATACGCAGTATTTT
D: TRBD1; V: TRBV4-3; length: 14; J: TRBJ2-7; size: few; CDR3: CASSQGGQGYEQYF; DNA: TGCGCCAGCAGCCAAGGGGGACAGGGTTACGAGCAGTACTTC
D: TRBD2; V: TRBV5-1; length: 15; J: TRBJ2-1; size: many; CDR3: CASSLVTSGYNEQFF; DNA: TGCGCCAGCAGCTTGGTGACTAGCGGTTACAATGAGCAGTTCTTC
D: TRBD1; V: TRBV25-1; length: 15; J: TRBJ1-5; size: -; CDR3: CASSSQGKSNQPQHF; DNA: TGTGCCAGCAGCTCACAGGGGAAGAGCAATCAGCCCCAGCATTTT
D: TRBD2; V: TRBV6-5; length: 15; J: TRBJ2-1; size: -; CDR3: CASSTVAGGSNEQFF; DNA: TGTGCCAGCAGCACAGTGGCGGGAGGCTCCAATGAGCAGTTCTTC
D: -; V: TRBV18; length: 14; J: TRBJ2-1; size: once; CDR3: CASSPPVTPRAGVF; DNA: TGTGCCAGCTCACCACCCGTCACGCCGAGGGCCGGAGTCTTC
D: TRBD2; V: TRBV2; length: 13; J: TRBJ2-7; size: once; CDR3: CASNSLATYEQYF; DNA: TGTGCCAGCAACTCACTAGCGACCTACGAGCAGTACTTC
D: TRBD1; V: TRBV9; length: 18; J: TRBJ1-3; size: -; CDR3: CASSETPATGSSGNTIYF; DNA: TGTGCCAGCAGCGAGACCCCAGCGACAGGGAGCTCTGGAAACACCATATATTTT
D: TRBD2; V: TRBV24-1; length: 16; J: TRBJ2-2; size: -; CDR3: CAIPGLAGRSAGELFF; DNA: TGTGCCATCCCGGGACTAGCGGGCCGGAGCGCCGGGGAGCTGTTTTTT
D: -; V: TRBV29-1; length: 14; J: TRBJ2-2; size: -; CDR3: CSVAQGTNTGELFF; DNA: TGCAGCGTTGCTCAGGGGACGAACACCGGGGAGCTGTTTTTT
D: TRBD2; V: TRBV3-1/TRBV3-2; length: 16; J: TRBJ2-7; size: -; CDR3: CASSQLGTSGSKEQYF; DNA: TGTGCCAGCAGCCAACTCGGGACTAGCGGATCTAAGGAACAGTACTTC